Listed here is a single T cell receptor (beta chain). Its matching antigen is unknown. The PCR contained 60 Vbeta and 13 Jbeta primers. Generated by immunoSEQ multiplex PCR, the TCRdb table keeps only in-frame clones and is missing some. The data contain about 88,000 clones, approximately 80% of them singletons. CDR1 MRHNA and CDR2 SNTAGT come from the germline V gene. Trimming removed 2 bases from V and 0 bases from J, with 10 bases in between. The CDR3 is 15 residues long. The record originates from a study of cytomegalovirus exposure and HLA in healthy donors. About the research overall: Findings of an earlier analysis included over 95 million unique TCR beta sequences from 190 million or so T cells.

Overall study results and limits: The study found most TCR sequences rare, yet found some public TCRs in many donors. Approximately 17,000 TCR beta sequences were associated with HLA alleles at 0.05 false discovery rate in a later analysis.

The sequencing input was PBMCs. This receptor was obtained from a man younger than 45 in good health and CMV-seronegative. The chain couples TRBV6-4 to TRBJ1-2; weak D call: TRBD1 (5 bases). CDR3 bases: TGTGCCAGCAGTGACCTAGGGGCGCCTAACTATGGCTACACCTTC. Translated, it gives CASSDLGAPNYGYTF.